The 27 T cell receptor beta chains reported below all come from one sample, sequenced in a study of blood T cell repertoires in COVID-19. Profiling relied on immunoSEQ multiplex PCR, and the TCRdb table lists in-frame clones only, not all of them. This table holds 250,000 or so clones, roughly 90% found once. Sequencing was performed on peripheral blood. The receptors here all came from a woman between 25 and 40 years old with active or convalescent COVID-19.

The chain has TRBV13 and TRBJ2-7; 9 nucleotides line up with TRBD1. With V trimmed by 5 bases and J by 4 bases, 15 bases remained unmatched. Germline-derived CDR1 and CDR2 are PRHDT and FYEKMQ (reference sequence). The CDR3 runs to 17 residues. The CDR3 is CASSPFSGQGQIYEQYF. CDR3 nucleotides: TGTGCCAGCAGCCCCTTTTCCGGACAGGGGCAGATTTACGAGCAGTACTTC. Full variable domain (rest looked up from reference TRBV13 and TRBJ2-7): AAGVIQSPRHLIKEKRETATLKCYPIPRHDTVYWYQQGPGQDPQFLISFYEKMQSDKGSIPDRFSAQQFSDYHSELNMSSLELGDSALYFCASSPFSGQGQIYEQYFGPGTRLTVT.

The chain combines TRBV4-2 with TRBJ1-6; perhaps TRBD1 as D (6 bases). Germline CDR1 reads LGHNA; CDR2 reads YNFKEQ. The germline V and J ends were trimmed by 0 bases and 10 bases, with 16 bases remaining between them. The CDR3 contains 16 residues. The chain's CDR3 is CASSQDEYRAGSPLHF. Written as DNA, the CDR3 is TGTGCCAGCAGCCAAGATGAGTACAGGGCTGGATCACCCCTCCACTTT.

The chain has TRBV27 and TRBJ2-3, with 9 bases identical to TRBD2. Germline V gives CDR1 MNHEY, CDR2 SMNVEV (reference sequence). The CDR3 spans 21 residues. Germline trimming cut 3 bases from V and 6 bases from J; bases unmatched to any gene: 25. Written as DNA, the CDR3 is TGTGCCAGCAGTTTCCTCAAGTGGATGGGGGCGGGGGGGGCACTCCTTGATACGCAGTATTTT. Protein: CASSFLKWMGAGGALLDTQYF.

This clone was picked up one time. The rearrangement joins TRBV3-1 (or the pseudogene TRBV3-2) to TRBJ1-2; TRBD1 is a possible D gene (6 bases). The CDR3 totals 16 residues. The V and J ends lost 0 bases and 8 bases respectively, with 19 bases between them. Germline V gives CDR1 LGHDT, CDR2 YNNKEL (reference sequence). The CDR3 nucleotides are TGTGCCAGCAGCCAAGATCCCAGGGGACCCTTCTACGGCTACACCTTC. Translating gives CASSQDPRGPFYGYTF.

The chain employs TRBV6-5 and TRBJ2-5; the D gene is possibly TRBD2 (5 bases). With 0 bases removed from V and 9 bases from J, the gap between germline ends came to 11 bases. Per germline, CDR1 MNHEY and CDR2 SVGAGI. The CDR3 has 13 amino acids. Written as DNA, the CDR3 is TGTGCCAGCAGTTACTCCAGAGACGGGGCCCAGTACTTC. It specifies CASSYSRDGAQYF.

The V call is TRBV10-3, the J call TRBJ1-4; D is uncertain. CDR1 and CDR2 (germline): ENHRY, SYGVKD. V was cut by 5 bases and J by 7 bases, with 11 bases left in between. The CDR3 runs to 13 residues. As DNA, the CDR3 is TGTGCCATCAGTTTCCAGGCGACTGAAAAACTGTTTTTT. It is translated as CAISFQATEKLFF.

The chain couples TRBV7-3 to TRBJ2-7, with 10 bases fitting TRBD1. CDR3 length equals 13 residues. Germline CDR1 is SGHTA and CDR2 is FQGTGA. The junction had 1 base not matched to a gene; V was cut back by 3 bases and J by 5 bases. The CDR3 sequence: CASSLTGGHEQYF. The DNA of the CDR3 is TGTGCCAGCAGCTTGACAGGGGGCCACGAGCAGTACTTC.

The CDR3: CASSPPGWGESEAFF. CDR3 in DNA: TGTGCCAGCTCACCACCTGGATGGGGCGAGAGTGAAGCTTTCTTT. The rearrangement joins TRBV18 to TRBJ1-1; perhaps TRBD1 as D (5 bases). Trimming left V 0 bases short and J 7 bases short, with 15 bases between. Germline lookup yields CDR1 KGHSH and CDR2 LQKENI. The CDR3 consists of 15 residues.

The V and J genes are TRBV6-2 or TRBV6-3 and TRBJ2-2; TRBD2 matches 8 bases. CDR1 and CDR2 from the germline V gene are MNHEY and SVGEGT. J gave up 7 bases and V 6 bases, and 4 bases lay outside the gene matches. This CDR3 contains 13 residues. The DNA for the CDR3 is TGTGCCAGCAGCTTAGCGGGGTACGGGGAGCTGTTTTTT. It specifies CASSLAGYGELFF.

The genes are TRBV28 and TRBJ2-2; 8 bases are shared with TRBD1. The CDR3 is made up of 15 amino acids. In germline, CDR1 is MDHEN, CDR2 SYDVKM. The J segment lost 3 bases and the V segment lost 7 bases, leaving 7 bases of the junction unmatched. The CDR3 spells CASTVGRGHTGELFF. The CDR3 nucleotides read TGTGCCAGCACCGTTGGCAGGGGGCACACCGGGGAGCTGTTTTTT.

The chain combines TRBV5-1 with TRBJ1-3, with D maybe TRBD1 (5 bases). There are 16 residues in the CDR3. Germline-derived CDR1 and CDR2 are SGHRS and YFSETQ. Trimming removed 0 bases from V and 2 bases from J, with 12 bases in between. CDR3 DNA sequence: TGCGCCAGCAGCTTGGAACAGGCTGGTGCTGGAAACACCATATATTTT. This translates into CASSLEQAGAGNTIYF.

CDR3 amino acids: CASSTLAGGQETQYF. The CDR3 nucleotides are TGTGCCAGTAGTACACTAGCGGGGGGTCAAGAGACCCAGTACTTC. The chain recombines TRBV19 with TRBJ2-5; 12 nucleotides agree with TRBD2. CDR3 size: 15 residues. From germline, CDR1 is LNHDA and CDR2 SQIVND (reference sequence). The junction had 2 bases not matched to a gene; V was cut back by 4 bases and J by 2 bases. The full variable domain, rest sourced from reference TRBV19 and TRBJ2-5, is DGGITQSPKYLFRKEGQNVTLSCEQNLNHDAMYWYRQDPGQGLRLIYYSQIVNDFQKGDIAEGYSVSREKKESFPLTVTSAQKNPTAFYLCASSTLAGGQETQYFGPGTRLLVL.

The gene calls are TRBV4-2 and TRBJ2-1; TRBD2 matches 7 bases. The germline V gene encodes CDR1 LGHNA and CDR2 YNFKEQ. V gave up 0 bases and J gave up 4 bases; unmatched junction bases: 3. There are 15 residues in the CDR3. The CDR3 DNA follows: TGTGCCAGCAGCCAAGAAACTAGCGAGTACAATGAGCAGTTCTTC. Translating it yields CASSQETSEYNEQFF.

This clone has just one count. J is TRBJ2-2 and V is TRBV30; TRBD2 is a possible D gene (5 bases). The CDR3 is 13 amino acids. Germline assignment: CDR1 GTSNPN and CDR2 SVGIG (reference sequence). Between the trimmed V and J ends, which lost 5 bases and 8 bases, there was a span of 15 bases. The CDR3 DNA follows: TGTGCCTGGGAGGCGGACTCTCGGGGGGAGCTGTTTTTT. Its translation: CAWEADSRGELFF. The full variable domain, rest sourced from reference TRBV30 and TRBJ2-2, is SQTIHQWPATLVQPVGSPLSLECTVEGTSNPNLYWYRQAAGRGLQLLFYSVGIGQISSEVPQNLSASRPQDRQFILSSKKLLLSDSGFYLCAWEADSRGELFFGEGSRLTVL.

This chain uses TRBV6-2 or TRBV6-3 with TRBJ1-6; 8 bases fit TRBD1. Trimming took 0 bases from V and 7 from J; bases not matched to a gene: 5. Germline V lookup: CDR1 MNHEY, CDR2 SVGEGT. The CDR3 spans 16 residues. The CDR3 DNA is TGTGCCAGCAGTTACTCGTCCAGGGGGCCCAATTCACCCCTCCACTTT. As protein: CASSYSSRGPNSPLHF.

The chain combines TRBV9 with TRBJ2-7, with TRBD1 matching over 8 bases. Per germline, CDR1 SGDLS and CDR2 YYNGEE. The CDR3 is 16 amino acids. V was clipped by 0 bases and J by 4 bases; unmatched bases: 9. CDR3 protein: CASSVVAVRGHYEQYF. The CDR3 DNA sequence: TGTGCCAGCAGCGTAGTTGCGGTCAGGGGGCATTACGAGCAGTACTTC.

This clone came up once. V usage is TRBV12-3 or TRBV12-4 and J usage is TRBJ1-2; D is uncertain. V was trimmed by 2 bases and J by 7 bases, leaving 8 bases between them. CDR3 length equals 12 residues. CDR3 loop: CASSLLGLGYTF. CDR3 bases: TGTGCCAGCAGTTTATTGGGCCTTGGCTACACCTTC.

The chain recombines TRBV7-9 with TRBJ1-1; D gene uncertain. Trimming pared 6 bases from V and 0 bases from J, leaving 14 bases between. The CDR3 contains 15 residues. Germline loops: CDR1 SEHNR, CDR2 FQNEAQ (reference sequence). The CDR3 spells CASSYLAGVNTEAFF. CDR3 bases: TGTGCCAGCAGTTATCTCGCTGGAGTGAACACTGAAGCTTTCTTT.

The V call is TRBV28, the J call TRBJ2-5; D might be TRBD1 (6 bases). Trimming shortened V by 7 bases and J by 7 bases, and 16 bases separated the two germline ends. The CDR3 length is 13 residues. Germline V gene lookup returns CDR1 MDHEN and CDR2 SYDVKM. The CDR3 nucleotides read TGTGCCAGCACCCTTCAGGGGTGGGGGACCCAGTACTTC. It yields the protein CASTLQGWGTQYF. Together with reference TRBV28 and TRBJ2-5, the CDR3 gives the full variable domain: DVKVTQSSRYLVKRTGEKVFLECVQDMDHENMFWYRQDPGLGLRLIYFSYDVKMKEKGDIPEGYSVSREKKERFSLILESASTNQTSMYLCASTLQGWGTQYFGPGTRLLVL.

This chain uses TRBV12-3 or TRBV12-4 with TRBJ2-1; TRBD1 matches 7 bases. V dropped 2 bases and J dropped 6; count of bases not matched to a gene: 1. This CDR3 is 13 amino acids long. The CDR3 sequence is CASSLRGPNEQFF. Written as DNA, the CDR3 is TGTGCCAGCAGTTTAAGGGGGCCCAATGAGCAGTTCTTC.

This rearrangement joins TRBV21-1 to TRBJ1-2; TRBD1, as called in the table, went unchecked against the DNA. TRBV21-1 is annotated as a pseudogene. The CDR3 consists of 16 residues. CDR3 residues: CASSKPLLQDRYGYTF. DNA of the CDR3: TGTGCCAGCAGCAAACCTTTACTACAGGATCGCTATGGCTACACCTTC.

CDR3 sequence reads: CASSLQGPSGGLYEQYF. The CDR3 nucleotides are TGTGCCAGCAGCCTTCAAGGGCCTAGCGGGGGCCTCTACGAGCAGTACTTC. The J gene is TRBJ2-7, the V gene TRBV27, with 10 nucleotides matching TRBD2. Looked up from germline, CDR1 is MNHEY and CDR2 is SMNVEV (reference sequence). The junction had 14 bases not matched to a gene; V was cut back by 6 bases and J by 3 bases. The CDR3 covers 17 residues.

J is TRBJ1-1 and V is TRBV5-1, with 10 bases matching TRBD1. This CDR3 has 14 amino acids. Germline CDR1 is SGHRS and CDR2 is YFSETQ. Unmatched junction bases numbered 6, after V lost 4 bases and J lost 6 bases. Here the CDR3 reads CASSRGQGTAEAFF. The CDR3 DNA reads TGCGCCAGCAGCCGGGGACAGGGGACGGCTGAAGCTTTCTTT.

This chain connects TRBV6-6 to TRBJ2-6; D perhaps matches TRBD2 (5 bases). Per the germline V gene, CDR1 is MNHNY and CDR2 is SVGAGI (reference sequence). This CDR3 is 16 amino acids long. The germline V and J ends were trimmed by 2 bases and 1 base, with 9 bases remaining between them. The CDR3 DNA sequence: TGTGCCAGCAGTTACACCACGGGGTCTGGGGCCAACGTCCTGACTTTC. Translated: CASSYTTGSGANVLTF.

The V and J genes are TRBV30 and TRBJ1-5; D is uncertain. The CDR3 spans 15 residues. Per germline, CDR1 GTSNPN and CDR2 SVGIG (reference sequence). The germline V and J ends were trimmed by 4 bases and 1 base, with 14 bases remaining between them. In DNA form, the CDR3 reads TGTGCCTGGAACGACGGGGTGTCGAGCAATCAGCCCCAGCATTTT. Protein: CAWNDGVSSNQPQHF.

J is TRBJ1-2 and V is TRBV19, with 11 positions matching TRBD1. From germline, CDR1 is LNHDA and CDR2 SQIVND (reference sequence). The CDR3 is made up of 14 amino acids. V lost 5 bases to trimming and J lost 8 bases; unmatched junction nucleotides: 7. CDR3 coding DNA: TGTGCCAGTAGTCTCGGACAGGGGGCGGGAGGCTACACCTTC. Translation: CASSLGQGAGGYTF.

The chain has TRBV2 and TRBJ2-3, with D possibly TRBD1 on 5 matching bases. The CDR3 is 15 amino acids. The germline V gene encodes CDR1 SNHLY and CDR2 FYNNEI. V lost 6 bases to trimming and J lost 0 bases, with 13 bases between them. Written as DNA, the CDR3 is TGTGCCAGCAGAGGGGTCTCATCGAGCACAGATACGCAGTATTTT. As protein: CASRGVSSSTDTQYF.